This TCR beta chain was sequenced in a study of shared clonotypes between healthy human individuals. Study results and limitations: With a handful of donors compared, 4.5% to 6.5% of naive CD4 clonotypes were shared. Relative to their counterparts shared across all four donors, non-shared clonotypes exhibited diminished generation probabilities.

Concerning this clone itself: What it recognizes is unknown.

Deep-level running was used for the assay. Replicate sorted-subset PCRs were loaded with around 0.2 ug DNA, 30,000 or so T cell genomes. Sequencing used immunoSEQ multiplex PCR; TCRdb keeps in-frame clones, though not all of them. The sample includes roughly 640,000 clones, roughly 70% of them seen just once. The CDR3 covers 13 residues. Germline V gives CDR1 SGHTA, CDR2 FQGNSA. The V end lost 0 bases, the J end lost 7 bases, and 9 bases lay between the germline ends. This TCR was sampled from a woman in her twenties or thirties in good health. V and J are TRBV7-2 and TRBJ2-5; the D gene is possibly TRBD2 (6 bases). The specimen was memory CD4+ T cells sorted from blood. Subset in this sample: CD45RA-negative fraction. CDR3 coding DNA: TGTGCCAGCAGCTTAGCGCGGGACGGGACCCAGTACTTC. Protein sequence: CASSLARDGTQYF.